The clone carrying this T cell receptor (beta chain) was observed many times. This specimen belongs to a study of blood T cell repertoires in COVID-19. Method: immunoSEQ multiplex PCR; TCRdb's copy keeps in-frame clones and lacks some. In the table there are approximately 240,000 clones, 65% to 85% of which are singletons. The clonotype was recovered from a human donor in a cohort sampled during active COVID-19. What was sequenced was peripheral blood.

CDR3 nucleotide sequence: TGTGCCAGCAGTCCCCTCTCTGGGGCCAACGTCCTGACTTTC. This sequence encodes CASSPLSGANVLTF. This chain joins TRBV6-5 and TRBJ2-6; no reliable D call. In germline, CDR1 is MNHEY, CDR2 SVGAGI. CDR3 length equals 14 residues. V lost 5 bases to trimming and J lost 0 bases, with 5 bases between them.